These T cell receptor beta chains were read from a single sample in a study of blood T cell repertoires in COVID-19. The table came from immunoSEQ multiplex PCR; TCRdb's copy has only in-frame clones and leaves some out. The sample carries hundreds of thousands of clones, approximately 80% recorded once. Sequencing input: PBMCs or T cells enriched from blood (not recorded which). The receptors derive from a man in his forties or fifties who had been exposed to COVID-19. The CDR3 runs from the conserved cysteine through the conserved F or W. D genes are given only for firm matches. Size is stated for part of the rows, as once, few or many counts, or as a class when the clone is expanded.

>TRBV5-1|-|TRBJ1-1|-
CASSPRGGGEAFF
TGCGCCAGCAGCCCCCGGGGGGGCGGTGAAGCTTTCTTT
>TRBV5-1|-|TRBJ1-1|TRBD1
CASTGGESTQRAFF
TGCGCCAGCACAGGGGGTGAATCGACACAGCGGGCTTTCTTT
>TRBV18|once|TRBJ2-1|-
CASSPRTTVETTNEQFF
TGTGCCAGCTCACCGAGGACGACAGTTGAGACCACGAATGAGCAGTTCTTC
>TRBV5-1|-|TRBJ2-6|-
CASSLSVGYSGANVLTF
TGCGCCAGCAGCCTTAGTGTCGGGTACTCTGGGGCCAACGTCCTGACTTTC
>TRBV19|-|TRBJ2-1|TRBD2
CASGIRTSGPYNEQFF
TGTGCCAGTGGTATCAGGACTAGCGGGCCGTACAATGAGCAGTTCTTC
>TRBV11-2|-|TRBJ2-5|TRBD1
CASSRDRGPGETQYF
TGTGCCAGCAGCCGGGACAGGGGACCTGGAGAGACCCAGTACTTC
>TRBV7-3|-|TRBJ2-7|TRBD2
CASSWTSGASYEQYF
TGTGCCAGCAGCTGGACTAGCGGGGCCTCCTACGAGCAGTACTTC
>TRBV5-6|-|TRBJ2-7|-
CASSLADGGTYEQYF
TGTGCCAGCAGCTTGGCCGATGGGGGGACCTACGAGCAGTACTTC
>TRBV4-1|-|TRBJ2-7|-
CASSQGDLGGLDEQYF
TGCGCCAGCAGCCAAGGTGACTTGGGTGGACTCGACGAGCAGTACTTC
>TRBV11-2|once|TRBJ2-7|-
CASSLMGYGQLFFEQYF
TGTGCCAGCAGCTTAATGGGCTACGGACAACTTTTTTTCGAGCAGTACTTC
>TRBV24-1|-|TRBJ2-1|-
CATSDFETSIANEQFF
TGTGCCACCAGTGATTTTGAGACTAGTATCGCCAATGAGCAGTTCTTC
>TRBV5-8|once|TRBJ2-5|-
CASSLAFRPETQYF
TGTGCCAGCAGCTTGGCTTTCAGGCCAGAGACCCAGTACTTC
>TRBV19|-|TRBJ2-1|-
CASSIDRGNEQFF
TGTGCCAGTAGTATAGATCGAGGGAATGAGCAGTTCTTC
>TRBV10-1|-|TRBJ2-7|TRBD2
CASGGLAAYEQYF
TGCGCCAGCGGGGGACTAGCGGCCTACGAGCAGTACTTC
>TRBV4-2|-|TRBJ1-2|TRBD1
CASSQGLQGDYGYTF
TGTGCCAGCAGCCAAGGCTTGCAGGGGGACTATGGCTACACCTTC
>TRBV5-1|-|TRBJ2-2|-
CASGQGQTNTGELFF
TGCGCCAGCGGCCAAGGACAAACGAACACCGGGGAGCTGTTTTTT
>TRBV2|once|TRBJ1-2|TRBD1
CASSDGQEPNYGYTF
TGTGCCAGCAGTGACGGACAGGAACCAAACTATGGCTACACCTTC
>TRBV10-3|-|TRBJ2-3|TRBD2
CAISVGTSKERPQYF
TGTGCCATCTCCGTCGGGACTAGCAAGGAGAGGCCGCAGTATTTT
>TRBV3-1/TRBV3-2|once|TRBJ1-2|TRBD1
CASSLRTGVGYTF
TGTGCCAGCAGCCTTCGGACAGGGGTAGGCTACACCTTC
>TRBV5-4|-|TRBJ1-1|-
CASSHIGGKVTEAFF
TGTGCCAGCAGCCACATTGGGGGGAAGGTGACTGAAGCTTTCTTT
>TRBV30|-|TRBJ2-1|TRBD1
CAWSDDRVFNEQFF
TGTGCCTGGAGTGACGACAGGGTGTTTAATGAGCAGTTCTTC
>TRBV5-1|once|TRBJ2-3|-
CASSPGDTDTQYF
TGCGCCAGCAGCCCCGGGGACACAGATACGCAGTATTTT
>TRBV19|-|TRBJ1-4|TRBD1
CASKAGQGNEKLFF
TGTGCCAGTAAGGCGGGACAGGGAAATGAAAAACTGTTTTTT
>TRBV5-1|few|TRBJ2-7|-
CASTKDVAGIYEQYF
TGCGCCAGCACCAAGGACGTCGCGGGTATCTACGAGCAGTACTTC
>TRBV7-6|-|TRBJ2-7|TRBD1
CASSLRTGGRSGYYEQYF
TGTGCCAGCAGCTTGCGGACAGGGGGCCGGAGTGGTTACTACGAGCAGTACTTC
>TRBV6-5|-|TRBJ2-1|TRBD2
CASRASGAYNEQFF
TGTGCCAGCAGAGCTAGCGGGGCTTACAATGAGCAGTTCTTC
>TRBV6-5|-|TRBJ1-6|TRBD1
CASRYKGGRDSPLHF
TGTGCCAGCAGGTACAAAGGGGGCCGGGATTCACCCCTCCACTTT
>TRBV19|-|TRBJ2-4|-
CASSIGWRGNSNVAKNIQYF
TGTGCCAGTAGTATAGGTTGGCGGGGCAACTCAAATGTAGCCAAAAACATTCAGTACTTC
>TRBV6-5|-|TRBJ2-5|-
CASAGDFQETQYF
TGTGCCAGCGCTGGTGACTTCCAAGAGACCCAGTACTTC